The sequence of this TCR beta chain was determined in a study of cytomegalovirus exposure and HLA in healthy donors. This CDR3 has 13 residues. Germline V gene data show CDR1 as ENHRY and CDR2 as SYGVKD. The PCR had 60 Vbeta and 13 Jbeta primers. The assay was immunoSEQ multiplex PCR, and TCRdb's table has in-frame clones only and misses some. The table includes approximately 140,000 clones, roughly 80% detected once. Study results and limitations: Productive status was seen about 87% or about 30% of the time for most TCR beta V segments in an earlier analysis. In a later analysis, productive TCRs from donors in an Asian-associated ancestry cluster reportedly carried fewer N-insertions than the cohort mean.

Remarks on this clone: Its target is not known.

This receptor was taken from a boy aged 5 to 17 in good health and CMV-seronegative. Sequenced input: PBMCs. The chain recombines TRBV10-3 with TRBJ2-5; 10 nucleotides align to TRBD2. The assigned J gene may be wrong: the sequence end matches TRBJ2-7 better. CDR3 in DNA: TGTGCCACCCGACTAGCGGGCTCCTACGAGCAGTACTTC. This gives the protein CATRLAGSYEQYF.